One sample yielded the 9 T cell receptor beta chains listed below, sequenced in a study of T cells after posttransplantation cyclophosphamide. Sampled 1 year posttransplant, controls received myeloablative marrow transplants, methotrexate and a calcineurin inhibitor. TCRdb keeps only in-frame clones here, not all; method: immunoSEQ multiplex PCR. The repertoire holds more than 20,000 clones, roughly nine tenths seen once, with about 1.8% in the top ten. The sequences come from PBMCs, collected approximately 370 days after allogeneic stem cell transplant with calcineurin inhibitor and methotrexate. These receptors were taken from a female patient aged 30 to 45 who received an allogeneic stem cell transplant from an unrelated donor, was CMV-positive, and had acute and chronic GVHD. The graft donor may have contributed some T cells.

The chain joins TRBV7-2 to TRBJ1-5; possible D gene TRBD1, 5 bases. Germline V gene lookup returns CDR1 SGHTA and CDR2 FQGNSA. This CDR3 is built from 15 residues. Trimming stripped 5 bases from V and 6 bases from J, with 17 bases between. CDR3 in DNA: TGTGCCAGCAGCCCCACCGGGACTACTATTCAGCCCCAGCATTTT. Its protein product is CASSPTGTTIQPQHF.

The chain recombines TRBV6-1 with TRBJ2-5, with D possibly being TRBD2 (5 bases). In germline, CDR1 is MNHNS, CDR2 SASEGT. V lost 3 bases, J lost 7 bases, and 12 bases lay in between. The CDR3 totals 13 residues. CDR3 region: CASSEEIRGTQYF. The CDR3 DNA reads as TGTGCCAGCAGTGAGGAGATTCGGGGGACCCAGTACTTC.

The rearrangement links TRBV27 to TRBJ1-6; D possibly corresponds to TRBD1 (6 bases). The germline CDR1 and CDR2 sequences are MNHEY and SMNVEV (reference sequence). Trimming pared 3 bases from V and 10 bases from J, leaving 13 bases between. This CDR3 is built from 14 residues. CDR3 nucleotides: TGTGCCAGCAGTTTTGGCAGGGGCCTGTCACCCCTCCACTTT. It is translated as CASSFGRGLSPLHF.

CDR3 coding DNA: TGTGCCAGCACAAGGGAGGGTGAGCAGTTCTTC. Protein product: CASTREGEQFF. This sequence joins TRBV10-3 and TRBJ2-1, with 7 bases lining up with TRBD2. This CDR3 is built from 11 residues. Germline CDR1 and CDR2: ENHRY and SYGVKD. The J segment lost 9 bases and the V segment lost 10 bases, leaving 6 bases of the junction unmatched.

The chain carries TRBV7-6 and TRBJ2-1; 9 nucleotides align to TRBD2. The CDR3 runs to 17 residues. Looked up from germline, CDR1 is SGHVS and CDR2 is FNYEAQ. V dropped 1 base and J dropped 7; count of bases not matched to a gene: 11. The CDR3 region is CASSLVAGDSGWNEQFF. The CDR3 nucleotides read TGTGCCAGCAGCTTAGTAGCGGGGGATAGCGGATGGAATGAGCAGTTCTTC.

This chain joins TRBV5-8 and TRBJ2-2; possibly TRBD2 for D (6 bases). Per the germline V gene, CDR1 is SGHTS and CDR2 is YDEGEE. CDR3 size: 15 residues. CDR3 region: CACGDPLRGTGELFF. The CDR3 DNA sequence: TGTGCATGCGGGGACCCTCTGCGCGGCACCGGGGAGCTGTTTTTT.

This rearrangement joins TRBV4-1 to TRBJ1-1; D gene ambiguous. V was trimmed by 0 bases and J by 4 bases, leaving 12 bases between them. The CDR3 is 15 residues long. Germline loops: CDR1 MGHRA, CDR2 YSYEKL. The CDR3 reads CASSQETGDGTEAFF. As DNA, the CDR3 is TGCGCCAGCAGCCAAGAGACGGGTGACGGCACTGAAGCTTTCTTT.

The chain links TRBV27 to TRBJ2-3; 14 bases match TRBD2. CDR1 and CDR2 (germline): MNHEY, SMNVEV (reference sequence). V gave up 6 bases and J gave up 6 bases; unmatched junction bases: 5. The CDR3 has 15 residues. CDR3 residues: CASSTGLAGEDTQYF. Written as DNA, the CDR3 is TGTGCCAGCAGCACGGGACTAGCGGGAGAGGATACGCAGTATTTT.

This chain joins TRBV7-8 and TRBJ2-7, with 8 bases aligning to TRBD2. The V segment lost 2 bases and the J segment 6 bases; nucleotides outside the gene matches: 6. The V gene's germline CDR1 is SGHVS and CDR2 FQNEAQ. The CDR3 is made up of 14 amino acids. CDR3 sequence: CASSLTREVGEQYF. CDR3 DNA sequence: TGTGCCAGCAGCTTAACGCGGGAGGTCGGCGAGCAGTACTTC. Drawing the rest from reference TRBV7-8 and TRBJ2-7, the complete variable domain is GAGVSQSPRYKVAKRGQDVALRCDPISGHVSLFWYQQALGQGPEFLTYFQNEAQLDKSGLPSDRFFAERPEGSVSTLKIQRTQQEDSAVYLCASSLTREVGEQYFGPGTRLTVT.